This T cell receptor (beta chain) was found in a study of CD8+ T cells in alopecia areata. Regarding the study as a whole: TCR sharing across patients was less clear than in mice, possibly HLA-related. Lesional scalp displayed greater clonality than normal scalp, most notably in alopecia totalis/universalis.

RNA was extracted and reverse transcribed into cDNA as the sequencing template. Here immunoSEQ multiplex PCR was the method, and the copy in TCRdb shows in-frame clones only, minus some. The repertoire consists of more than 150,000 clones, with more than 45% occurring once and the leading ten covering just under 20%. Specimens obtained from alopecia areata patients comprised lesional scalp punch biopsies and peripheral blood. This clone was detected a few times. The antigen remains undetermined. This likely reflects a read error, since a far larger clone is one base away. Other nucleotide sequences in the sample specify the same CDR3. The junction had 14 bases not matched to a gene; V was cut back by 4 bases and J by 4 bases. This CDR3 spans 17 amino acids. Germline V gives CDR1 SGHNT, CDR2 YYREEE (reference sequence).

This clonotype was sampled from a human donor with alopecia areata. This chain links TRBV5-4 with TRBJ2-3, with TRBD2 identical over 8 bases. This specimen was CD8+ T cells sorted from blood, taken at week 0. CDR3 nucleotides: TGTGCCAGCAGCCAAGATCCCCCAGCGGGGGCCGCAGATACGCAGTATTTT. Amino acid sequence: CASSQDPPAGAADTQYF.